This entry lists 16 T cell receptor beta chains sequenced from one sample in a study of human T cells and chemical hapten exposure. Indicated time point: patch test 2, 6 weeks after DPC sensitization. Noted treatment: therapeutic diphenylcyclopropenone sensitization with weekly scalp DPC. From the RACE reads, TCRdb called clonotypes with MiXCR, one entry per CDR3 protein. The repertoire holds 40,000 to 45,000 distinct CDR3 sequences, with 8% to 9.5% as singletons. This specimen was whole blood, taken in connection with sensitization to the hapten diphenylcyclopropenone (DPC). Receptor source: a woman between 40 and 50 years old with alopecia areata. Some clones in this sample may be carry-over from other donors' samples.

This clonotype was found many times. The CDR3 nucleotides are TGTGCCAGCAGCCAAGAAGTGACTAGCGGGGGCTCCTACAATGAGCAGTTCTTC. Translated: CASSQEVTSGGSYNEQFF. The chain uses TRBV3-1 and TRBJ2-1; 12 nucleotides align to TRBD2. Trimming took 0 bases from V and 0 from J; bases not matched to a gene: 3. Germline V gene data show CDR1 as LGHDT and CDR2 as YNNKEL (reference sequence). There are 18 residues in the CDR3.

In its sample, this clonotype was seen once. A much larger clonotype is one base distant, so this may be a read error. This likely comes from a read error, as the CDR3 has no conserved phenylalanine or tryptophan at its end. The rearrangement links TRBV29-1 to TRBJ2-5, with 7 bases that match TRBD2. CDR1 is SQVTM and CDR2 is ANQGSEA in the germline V gene. The V and J ends lost 7 bases and 0 bases, in that order; junction bases with no gene match: 2. The CDR3 loop spans 12 amino acids. CDR3 protein: CSAGGYQETQYL. DNA of the CDR3: TGCAGCGCCGGGGGGTACCAAGAGACCCAGTACCTC.

About this clonotype itself: This CDR3 is missing its conserved last phenylalanine or tryptophan, likely due to a read error. V gene TRBV28 combines with J gene TRBJ1-1; D might be TRBD1 (5 bases). Per germline, CDR1 MDHEN and CDR2 SYDVKM. CDR3 length equals 14 residues. The V end was cut by 8 bases, the J end by 8 bases, with 21 bases between. The DNA for the CDR3 is TGTGCCAGCGGGCTTTTGGGGCCGGGACCAGAAGCTTTCCTT. Encoded protein: CASGLLGPGPEAFL.

V and J are TRBV27 and TRBJ2-2, with D uncertain. The V end lost 3 bases, the J end lost 7 bases, and 3 bases lay between the germline ends. CDR1 and CDR2 (germline): MNHEY, SMNVEV (reference sequence). This CDR3 comprises 11 residues. For the CDR3, the DNA is TGTGCCAGCAGTTTCGGCGGGGAGCTGTTTTTT. Translating it yields CASSFGGELFF.

This clonotype was counted ten times or more. The rearrangement links TRBV12-3 or TRBV12-4 to TRBJ1-1; D is perhaps TRBD1 (5 bases). The CDR3 runs 12 residues. V lost 4 bases and J 4 bases, leaving 7 bases between the germline ends. Here the CDR3 DNA reads TGTGCCAGCAGTTCCAGGGTCACTGAAGCTTTCTTT. Its translation is CASSSRVTEAFF.

V and J are TRBV12-3 or TRBV12-4 and TRBJ2-7; D unclear. The V end lost 6 bases, the J end lost 1 base, and 7 bases lay between the germline ends. The CDR3 totals 12 residues. Here the CDR3 DNA reads TGTGCCAGCAGGTTGGGGTCCTACGAGCAGTACTTC. Translated, it gives CASRLGSYEQYF.

This clonotype was observed at least ten times. The chain uses TRBV29-1 and TRBJ2-7, with 9 bases aligning to TRBD2. The CDR3 is 17 residues long. In germline, CDR1 is SQVTM, CDR2 ANQGSEA. V lost 1 base, J lost 3 bases, and 13 bases stayed unmatched. The CDR3 sequence is CSVEGLLKGSGGYEQYF. As DNA, the CDR3 is TGCAGCGTTGAAGGTTTGTTAAAAGGTAGCGGGGGCTACGAGCAGTACTTC.

This clonotype occurred once. A much larger clone differs from this one at a single base, so this may be a read error. The V call is TRBV14, the J call TRBJ2-3; 10 nucleotides align to TRBD2. This CDR3 has 17 residues. Germline assignment: CDR1 SGHDN and CDR2 FVKESK. CDR3 protein: CVSSHRLAGLGGDTQYF. The CDR3 coding sequence is TGTGTCAGCAGCCACCGACTAGCGGGCCTCGGCGGAGATACGCAGTATTTT.

The J gene is TRBJ1-6, the V gene TRBV2; D is ambiguous. Trimming shortened V by 6 bases and J by 10 bases, and 10 bases separated the two germline ends. The germline V gene has CDR1 SNHLY and CDR2 FYNNEI. The CDR3 consists of 12 residues. CDR3 sequence: CASSPVRSPLHF. Written as DNA, the CDR3 is TGTGCCAGCAGCCCAGTACGGTCACCCCTCCACTTT.

This clonotype was counted ten times or more. The V gene is TRBV6-2 or TRBV6-3, the J gene TRBJ2-2; D gene ambiguous. The V gene's germline CDR1 is MNHEY and CDR2 SVGEGT. CDR3 size: 14 residues. With 6 bases removed from V and 5 bases from J, the gap between germline ends came to 13 bases. CDR3 DNA: TGTGCCAGCAGCTCCGCAGGAGAAACCGGGGAGCTGTTTTTT. Protein product: CASSSAGETGELFF.

This clonotype was seen at least ten times. In nucleotides, the CDR3 is TGTGCCAGCAGTCCCACCTACTCCTACAATGAGCAGTTCTTC. Its protein product is CASSPTYSYNEQFF. The rearrangement uses TRBV28 and TRBJ2-1; D uncertain. With 5 bases removed from V and 0 bases from J, the gap between germline ends came to 8 bases. The CDR3 runs 14 residues. The germline gives CDR1 MDHEN, CDR2 SYDVKM.

This clonotype was counted at least ten times. The CDR3 loop reads CASSPTGIGELFF. In DNA form, the CDR3 reads TGTGCCAGCAGCCCTACAGGTATTGGGGAGCTGTTTTTT. The V call is TRBV3-1, the J call TRBJ2-2; maybe TRBD1 (5 bases). This CDR3 is built from 13 residues. CDR1 is LGHDT and CDR2 is YNNKEL in the germline V gene (reference sequence). The V and J ends lost 4 bases and 8 bases respectively, with 11 bases between them.

In its sample, this clonotype was seen many times. The CDR3 region has the DNA TGTGCCAGCAGCTCTCCAGGGGCGGGCGAGACCCAGTACTTC. Translation gives CASSSPGAGETQYF. The chain recombines TRBV5-4 with TRBJ2-5, with D maybe TRBD1 (6 bases). The CDR3 is made up of 14 amino acids. From germline, CDR1 is SGHNT and CDR2 YYREEE (reference sequence). Trimming shortened V by 3 bases and J by 5 bases, and 14 bases separated the two germline ends. The whole variable domain, remainder taken from reference TRBV5-4 and TRBJ2-5, is ETGVTQSPTHLIKTRGQQVTLRCSSQSGHNTVSWYQQALGQGPQFIFQYYREEENGRGNFPPRFSGLQFPNYSSELNVNALELDDSALYLCASSSPGAGETQYFGPGTRLLVL.

Only a few counts were recorded for this clonotype. V is TRBV9 and J is TRBJ2-5; maybe TRBD2 (6 bases). Germline V gene lookup returns CDR1 SGDLS and CDR2 YYNGEE. CDR3 size: 13 residues. V gave up 2 bases and J gave up 1 base, with 6 bases separating them. In DNA, the CDR3 is TGTGCCAGCAGCGTCGGGGGCCAAGAGACCCAGTACTTC. Amino acid sequence: CASSVGGQETQYF.

This clonotype has just a few counts. The V call is TRBV3-1, the J call TRBJ2-5; a weak D match, TRBD1 (6 bases). CDR1 and CDR2 from the germline V gene are LGHDT and YNNKEL (reference sequence). Trimming stripped 0 bases from V and 5 bases from J, with 10 bases between. The CDR3 spans 14 residues. This CDR3 reads CASSQESGEETQYF. CDR3 coding DNA: TGTGCCAGCAGCCAAGAGTCAGGGGAGGAGACCCAGTACTTC.

As regards this clonotype: Being one base from a much bigger clone, this may be a read error. V and J are TRBV6-5 and TRBJ1-5; D ambiguous. The J call is doubtful: the DNA matches TRBJ2-3 better. This CDR3 has 15 residues. From germline, CDR1 is MNHEY and CDR2 SVGAGI. The CDR3 nucleotides are TGTGCCAGCAGTTACGATCAGAATAGCAATCAGCCCCAGTATTTT. Protein product: CASSYDQNSNQPQYF.